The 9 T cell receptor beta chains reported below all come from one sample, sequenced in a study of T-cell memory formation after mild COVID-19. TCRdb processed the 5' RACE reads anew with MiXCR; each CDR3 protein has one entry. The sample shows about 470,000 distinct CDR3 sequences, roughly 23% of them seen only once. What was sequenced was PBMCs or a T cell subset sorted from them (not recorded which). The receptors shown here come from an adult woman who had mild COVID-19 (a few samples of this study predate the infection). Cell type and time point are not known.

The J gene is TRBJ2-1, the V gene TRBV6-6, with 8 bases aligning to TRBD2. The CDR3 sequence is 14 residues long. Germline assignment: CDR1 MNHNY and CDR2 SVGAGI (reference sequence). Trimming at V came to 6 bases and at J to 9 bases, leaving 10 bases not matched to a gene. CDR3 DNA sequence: TGTGCCAGCAGCACCTCCGGGAGGGCCAGTGAGCAGTTCTTC. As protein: CASSTSGRASEQFF.

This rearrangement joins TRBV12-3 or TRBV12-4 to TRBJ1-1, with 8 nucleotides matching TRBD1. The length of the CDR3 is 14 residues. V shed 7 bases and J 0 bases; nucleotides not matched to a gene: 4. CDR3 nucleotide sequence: TGTGCCAGCAAGACAGGGGTGGTGAACACTGAAGCTTTCTTT. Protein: CASKTGVVNTEAFF.

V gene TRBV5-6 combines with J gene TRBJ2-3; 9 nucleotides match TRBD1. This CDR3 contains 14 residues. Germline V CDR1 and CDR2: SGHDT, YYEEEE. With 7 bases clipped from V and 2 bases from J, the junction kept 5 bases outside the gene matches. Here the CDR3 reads CASLDRGYTDTQYF. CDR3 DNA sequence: TGTGCCAGCCTAGACAGGGGGTACACAGATACGCAGTATTTT.

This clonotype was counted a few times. As DNA, the CDR3 is TGTGCCAGCAGCCCGAGGACAGCCAACTACGAGCAGTACTTC. Protein: CASSPRTANYEQYF. This chain joins TRBV9 and TRBJ2-7, with D perhaps matching TRBD1 (6 bases). The length of the CDR3 is 14 residues. The V end was cut by 4 bases, the J end by 3 bases, with 14 bases between. Germline loops: CDR1 SGDLS, CDR2 YYNGEE.

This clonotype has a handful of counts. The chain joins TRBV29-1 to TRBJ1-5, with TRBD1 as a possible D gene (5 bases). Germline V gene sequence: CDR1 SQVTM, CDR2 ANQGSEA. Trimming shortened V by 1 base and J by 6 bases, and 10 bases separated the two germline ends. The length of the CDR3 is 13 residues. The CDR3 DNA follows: TGCAGCGTTGAAGGGGGGAGAGGTCAGCCCCAGCATTTT. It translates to CSVEGGRGQPQHF.

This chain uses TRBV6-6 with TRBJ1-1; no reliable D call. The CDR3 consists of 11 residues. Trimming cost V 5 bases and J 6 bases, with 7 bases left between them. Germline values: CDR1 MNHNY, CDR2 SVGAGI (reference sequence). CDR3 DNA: TGTGCCAGCAGTCTTACAGCTGAAGCTTTCTTT. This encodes CASSLTAEAFF.

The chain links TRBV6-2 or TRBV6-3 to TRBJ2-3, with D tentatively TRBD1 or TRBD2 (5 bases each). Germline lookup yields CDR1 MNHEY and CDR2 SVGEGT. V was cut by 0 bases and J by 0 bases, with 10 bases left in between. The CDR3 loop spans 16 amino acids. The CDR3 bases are TGTGCCAGCAGTTACTCGGCCCGGGACAGCACAGATACGCAGTATTTT. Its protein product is CASSYSARDSTDTQYF.

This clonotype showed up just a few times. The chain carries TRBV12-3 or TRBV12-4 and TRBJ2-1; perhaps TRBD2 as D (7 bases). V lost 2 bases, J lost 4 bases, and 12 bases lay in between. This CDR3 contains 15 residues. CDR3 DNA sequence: TGTGCCAGCAGTTTAACGGGGGGCGCGTACAATGAGCAGTTCTTC. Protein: CASSLTGGAYNEQFF.

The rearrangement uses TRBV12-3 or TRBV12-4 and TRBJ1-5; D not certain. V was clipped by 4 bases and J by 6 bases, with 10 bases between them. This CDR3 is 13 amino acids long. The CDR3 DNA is TGTGCCAGCAGTTCTACGGCTTTTCAGCCCCAGCATTTT. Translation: CASSSTAFQPQHF.